This TCR beta chain was obtained from a study of T cell changes during pregnancy in multiple sclerosis. TCRdb's copy holds only in-frame clones and misses some; the assay was immunoSEQ multiplex PCR. The sample records fewer than 70,000 clones, almost 95% being singletons. The CDR3 loop spans 14 amino acids. V lost 6 bases to trimming and J lost 5 bases; unmatched junction nucleotides: 8. CDR1 is MGHRA, CDR2 YSYEKL, per germline. This TCR derives from a female donor in good health, enrolled as a control in a pregnancy study. This sequence joins TRBV4-1 and TRBJ2-5, with 8 bases that match TRBD1. Sequencing used CD8+ T cells from peripheral blood mononuclear cells, obtained in the third trimester of pregnancy. CDR3 region: CASRPTTGDETQYF. The CDR3 bases are TGCGCCAGCAGACCTACGACAGGGGACGAGACCCAGTACTTC.